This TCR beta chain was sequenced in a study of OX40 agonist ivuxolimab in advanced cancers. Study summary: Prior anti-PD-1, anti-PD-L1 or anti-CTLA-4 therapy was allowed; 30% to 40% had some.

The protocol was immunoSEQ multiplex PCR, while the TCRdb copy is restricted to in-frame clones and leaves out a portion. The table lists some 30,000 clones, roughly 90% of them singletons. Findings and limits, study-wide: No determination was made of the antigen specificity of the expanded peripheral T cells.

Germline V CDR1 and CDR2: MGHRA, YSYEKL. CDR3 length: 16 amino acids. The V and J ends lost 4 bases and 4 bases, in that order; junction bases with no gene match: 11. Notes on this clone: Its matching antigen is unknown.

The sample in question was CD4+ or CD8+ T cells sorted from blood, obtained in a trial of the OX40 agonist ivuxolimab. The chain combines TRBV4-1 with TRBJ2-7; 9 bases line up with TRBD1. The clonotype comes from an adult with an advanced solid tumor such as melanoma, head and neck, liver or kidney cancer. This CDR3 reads CASSRASGTGKYEQYF. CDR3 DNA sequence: TGCGCCAGCAGCCGGGCCTCCGGGACAGGGAAATACGAGCAGTACTTC.